This TCR beta chain was sequenced during a study of T cell repertoires in cytomegalovirus infection. Looking at the study overall: Carrying CMV and the relevant HLA type showed in public TCR beta signatures.

Study results and limitations: What dominated the ex vivo response were HLA-C-restricted CMV-specific TCR beta clonotypes.

Comment on this clonotype: The target antigen is unknown.

Germline V gene sequence: CDR1 SGHKS, CDR2 YYEKEE (reference sequence). CDR3 length: 13 amino acids. Trimming stripped 5 bases from V and 5 bases from J, with 13 bases between. TCRdb re-called the reads through MiXCR, storing one row per CDR3 protein. The table lists about 900,000 distinct CDR3 sequences, roughly 30% of them singletons. Sequences were derived from cultured CD8+ T cells from PBMCs, sampled from culture after CMV antigen stimulation. The V and J genes are TRBV5-5 and TRBJ1-1; D may be TRBD1 (6 bases). The source is a human donor in good health (CMV status not recorded). Some clones in this sample may be carry-over from other donors' samples. The CDR3, as DNA: TGTGCCAGCAGACCACAGGGTTGGACTGAAGCTTTCTTT. Translated, it gives CASRPQGWTEAFF.